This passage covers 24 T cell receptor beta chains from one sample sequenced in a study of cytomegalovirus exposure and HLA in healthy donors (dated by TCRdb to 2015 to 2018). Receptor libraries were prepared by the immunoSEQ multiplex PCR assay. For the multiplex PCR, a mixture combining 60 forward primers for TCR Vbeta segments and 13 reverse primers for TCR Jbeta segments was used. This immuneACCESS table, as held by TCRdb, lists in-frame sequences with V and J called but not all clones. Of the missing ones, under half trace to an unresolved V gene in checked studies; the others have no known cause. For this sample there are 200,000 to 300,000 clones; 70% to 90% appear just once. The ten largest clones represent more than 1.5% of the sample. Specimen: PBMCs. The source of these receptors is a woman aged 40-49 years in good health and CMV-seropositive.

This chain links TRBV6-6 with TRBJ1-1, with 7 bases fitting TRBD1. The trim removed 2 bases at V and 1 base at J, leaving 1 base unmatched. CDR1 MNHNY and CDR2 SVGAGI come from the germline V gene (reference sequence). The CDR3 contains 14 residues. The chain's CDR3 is CASSYRQGNTEAFF. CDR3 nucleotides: TGTGCCAGCAGTTACAGACAGGGGAACACTGAAGCTTTCTTT.

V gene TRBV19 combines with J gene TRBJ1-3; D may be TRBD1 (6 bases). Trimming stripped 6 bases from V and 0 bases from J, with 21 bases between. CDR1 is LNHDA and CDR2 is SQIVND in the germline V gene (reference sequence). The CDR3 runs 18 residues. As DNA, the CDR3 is TGTGCCAGTAGCTCAGATCCCTTGACAGGAGTCTCTGGAAACACCATATATTTT. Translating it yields CASSSDPLTGVSGNTIYF.

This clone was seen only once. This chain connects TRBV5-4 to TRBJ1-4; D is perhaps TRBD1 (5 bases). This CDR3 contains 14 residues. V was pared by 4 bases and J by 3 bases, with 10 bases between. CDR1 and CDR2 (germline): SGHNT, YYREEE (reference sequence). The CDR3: CASSLGRPNEKLFF. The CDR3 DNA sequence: TGTGCCAGCAGCCTGGGGCGGCCTAATGAAAAACTGTTTTTT. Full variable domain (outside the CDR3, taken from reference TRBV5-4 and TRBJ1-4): ETGVTQSPTHLIKTRGQQVTLRCSSQSGHNTVSWYQQALGQGPQFIFQYYREEENGRGNFPPRFSGLQFPNYSSELNVNALELDDSALYLCASSLGRPNEKLFFGSGTQLSVL.

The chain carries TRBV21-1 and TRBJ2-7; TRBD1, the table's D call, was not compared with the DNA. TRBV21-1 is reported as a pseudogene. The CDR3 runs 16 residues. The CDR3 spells CARRGQDDLRDYEQYF. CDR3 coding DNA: TGTGCCCGCCGGGGACAGGATGATCTACGAGACTACGAGCAGTACTTC.

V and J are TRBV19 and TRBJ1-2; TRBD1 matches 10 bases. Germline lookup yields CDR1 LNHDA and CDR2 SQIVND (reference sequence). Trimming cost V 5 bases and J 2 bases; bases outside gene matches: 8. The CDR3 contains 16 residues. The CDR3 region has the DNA TGTGCCAGTAGTTCCCCCGGGACAGGGGTGAACTATGGCTACACCTTC. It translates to CASSSPGTGVNYGYTF.

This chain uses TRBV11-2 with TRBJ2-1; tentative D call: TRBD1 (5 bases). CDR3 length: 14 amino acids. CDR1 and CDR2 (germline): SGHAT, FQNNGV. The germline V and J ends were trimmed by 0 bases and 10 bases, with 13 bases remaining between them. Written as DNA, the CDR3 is TGTGCCAGCAGCTTAGACGGCGAAAGACAGGAGCAGTTCTTC. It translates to CASSLDGERQEQFF.

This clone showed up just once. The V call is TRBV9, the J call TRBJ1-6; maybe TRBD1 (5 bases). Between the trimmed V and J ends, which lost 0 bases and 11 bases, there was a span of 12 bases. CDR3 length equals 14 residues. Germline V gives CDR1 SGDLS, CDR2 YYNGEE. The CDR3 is CASSVGQGKTPLHF. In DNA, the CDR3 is TGTGCCAGCAGCGTAGGGCAGGGTAAGACACCCCTCCACTTT. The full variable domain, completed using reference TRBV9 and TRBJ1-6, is DSGVTQTPKHLITATGQRVTLRCSPRSGDLSVYWYQQSLDQGLQFLIQYYNGEERAKGNILERFSAQQFPDLHSELNLSSLELGDSALYFCASSVGQGKTPLHFGNGTRLTVT.

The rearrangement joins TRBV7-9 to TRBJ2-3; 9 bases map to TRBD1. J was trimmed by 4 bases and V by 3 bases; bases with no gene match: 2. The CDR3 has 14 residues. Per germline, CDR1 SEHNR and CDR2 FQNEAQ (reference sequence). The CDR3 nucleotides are TGTGCCAGCAGCTTTACAGGGGGCGCAGATACGCAGTATTTT. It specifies CASSFTGGADTQYF.

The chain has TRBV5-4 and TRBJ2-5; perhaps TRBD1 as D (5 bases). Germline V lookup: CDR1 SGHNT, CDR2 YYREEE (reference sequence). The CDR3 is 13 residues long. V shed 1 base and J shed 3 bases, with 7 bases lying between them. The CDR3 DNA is TGTGCCAGCAGCTTGCTAGGGGAAGAGACCCAGTACTTC. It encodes CASSLLGEETQYF.

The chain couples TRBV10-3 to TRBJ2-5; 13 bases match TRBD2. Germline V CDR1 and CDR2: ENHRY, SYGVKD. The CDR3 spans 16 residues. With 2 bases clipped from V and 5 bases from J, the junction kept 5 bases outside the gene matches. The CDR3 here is CAISEGGTSGIETQYF. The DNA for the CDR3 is TGTGCCATCAGTGAGGGTGGGACTAGCGGGATCGAGACCCAGTACTTC.

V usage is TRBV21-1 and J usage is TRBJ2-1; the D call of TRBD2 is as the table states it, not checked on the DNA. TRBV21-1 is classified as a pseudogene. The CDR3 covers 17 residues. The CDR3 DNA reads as TGTGCCAGCAGCAAAGGCGAAGACCGGGGCTCCTACAATGAGCAGTTCTTC. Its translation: CASSKGEDRGSYNEQFF.

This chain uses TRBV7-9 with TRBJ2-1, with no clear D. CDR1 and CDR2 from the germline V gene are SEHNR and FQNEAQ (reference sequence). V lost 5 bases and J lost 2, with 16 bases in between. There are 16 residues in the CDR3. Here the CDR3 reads CASSAGSLRTYNEQFF. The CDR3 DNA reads TGTGCCAGCAGCGCAGGATCGTTGCGAACCTACAATGAGCAGTTCTTC.

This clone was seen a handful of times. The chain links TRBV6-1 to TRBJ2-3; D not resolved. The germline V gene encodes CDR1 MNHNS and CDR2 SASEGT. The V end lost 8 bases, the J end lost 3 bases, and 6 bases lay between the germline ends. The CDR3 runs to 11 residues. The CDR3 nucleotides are TGTGCCAGCCTCACTACAGATACGCAGTATTTT. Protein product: CASLTTDTQYF.

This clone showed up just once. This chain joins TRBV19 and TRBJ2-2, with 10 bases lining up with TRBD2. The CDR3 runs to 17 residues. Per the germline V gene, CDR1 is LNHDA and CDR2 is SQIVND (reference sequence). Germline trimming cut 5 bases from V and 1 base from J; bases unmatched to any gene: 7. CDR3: CASSPGLAILNTGELFF. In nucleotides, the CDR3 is TGTGCCAGTAGTCCGGGACTAGCGATATTGAACACCGGGGAGCTGTTTTTT.

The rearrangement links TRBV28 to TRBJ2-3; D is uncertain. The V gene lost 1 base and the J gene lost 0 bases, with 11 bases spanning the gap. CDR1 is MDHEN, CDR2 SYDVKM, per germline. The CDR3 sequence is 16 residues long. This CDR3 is CASSLFLSQSTDTQYF. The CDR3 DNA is TGTGCCAGCAGTTTATTCTTAAGTCAGAGCACAGATACGCAGTATTTT.

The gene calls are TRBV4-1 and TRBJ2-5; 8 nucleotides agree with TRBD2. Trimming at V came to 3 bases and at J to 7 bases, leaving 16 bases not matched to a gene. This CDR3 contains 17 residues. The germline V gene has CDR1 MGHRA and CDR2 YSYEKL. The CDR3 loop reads CASSQDGVGSGSGTQYF. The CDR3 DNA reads TGCGCCAGCAGCCAGGACGGGGTGGGAAGCGGGAGCGGGACCCAGTACTTC.

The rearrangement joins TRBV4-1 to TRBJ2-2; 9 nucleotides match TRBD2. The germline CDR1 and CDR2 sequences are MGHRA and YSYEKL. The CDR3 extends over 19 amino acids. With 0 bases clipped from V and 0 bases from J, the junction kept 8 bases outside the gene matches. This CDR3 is CASSQETGLAGPNTGELFF. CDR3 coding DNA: TGCGCCAGCAGCCAAGAGACTGGGCTAGCGGGGCCGAACACCGGGGAGCTGTTTTTT.

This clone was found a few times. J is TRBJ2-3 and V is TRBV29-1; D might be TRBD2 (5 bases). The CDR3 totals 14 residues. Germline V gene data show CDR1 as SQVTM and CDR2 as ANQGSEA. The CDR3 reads CSARTMRGTDTQYF. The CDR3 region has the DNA TGCAGTGCCCGAACTATGAGGGGCACAGATACGCAGTATTTT.

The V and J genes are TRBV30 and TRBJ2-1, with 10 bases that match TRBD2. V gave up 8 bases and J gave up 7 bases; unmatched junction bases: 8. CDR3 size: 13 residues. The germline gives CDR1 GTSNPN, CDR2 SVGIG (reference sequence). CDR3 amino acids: CARSSGSRNEQFF. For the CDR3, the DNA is TGTGCCCGCTCTAGCGGGAGTCGAAATGAGCAGTTCTTC.

CDR3 region: CASSPGQGRYSNQPQHF. The DNA for the CDR3 is TGTGCCAGCAGCCCTGGACAGGGCAGGTATAGCAATCAGCCCCAGCATTTT. The chain recombines TRBV7-8 with TRBJ1-5, with 8 bases matching TRBD1. CDR1 is SGHVS, CDR2 FQNEAQ, per germline. The V and J ends lost 5 bases and 0 bases, in that order; junction bases with no gene match: 9. This CDR3 contains 17 residues.

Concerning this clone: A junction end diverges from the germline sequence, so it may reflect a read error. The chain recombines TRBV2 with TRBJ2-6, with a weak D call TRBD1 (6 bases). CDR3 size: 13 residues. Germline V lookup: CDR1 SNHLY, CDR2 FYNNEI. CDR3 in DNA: TGTGCCAGGGGGACAAATGGGGCCAACGGCCTGACTTTC. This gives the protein CARGTNGANGLTF.

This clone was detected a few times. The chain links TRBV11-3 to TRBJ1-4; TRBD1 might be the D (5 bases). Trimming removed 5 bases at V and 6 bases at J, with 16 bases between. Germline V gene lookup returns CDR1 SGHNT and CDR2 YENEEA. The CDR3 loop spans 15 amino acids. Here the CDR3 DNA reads TGTGCCAGCAGCCTGTGGGGGGATTTGGATGAAAAACTGTTTTTT. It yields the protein CASSLWGDLDEKLFF. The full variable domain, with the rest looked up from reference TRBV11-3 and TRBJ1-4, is EAGVVQSPRYKIIEKKQPVAFWCNPISGHNTLYWYLQNLGQGPELLIRYENEEAVDDSQLPKDRFSAERLKGVDSTLKIQPAELGDSAVYLCASSLWGDLDEKLFFGSGTQLSVL.

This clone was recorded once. DNA for the CDR3: TGTGCCAGCAGCGAAGAGGGACTGTCGGAGACCCAGTACTTC. It yields the protein CASSEEGLSETQYF. The rearrangement links TRBV11-2 to TRBJ2-5; TRBD2 is a possible D gene (6 bases). Trimming shortened V by 5 bases and J by 5 bases, and 15 bases separated the two germline ends. The CDR3 sequence is 14 residues long. The germline CDR1 and CDR2 sequences are SGHAT and FQNNGV.

This CDR3 reads CASSPGQGADEQYF. Written as DNA, the CDR3 is TGTGCCAGCAGCCCGGGACAGGGGGCGGACGAGCAGTACTTC. J is TRBJ2-5 and V is TRBV6-4, with 12 bases identical to TRBD1. TRBJ2-7 explains the end of the DNA better; the J call may be wrong. This CDR3 contains 14 residues. Germline V gives CDR1 MRHNA, CDR2 SNTAGT.